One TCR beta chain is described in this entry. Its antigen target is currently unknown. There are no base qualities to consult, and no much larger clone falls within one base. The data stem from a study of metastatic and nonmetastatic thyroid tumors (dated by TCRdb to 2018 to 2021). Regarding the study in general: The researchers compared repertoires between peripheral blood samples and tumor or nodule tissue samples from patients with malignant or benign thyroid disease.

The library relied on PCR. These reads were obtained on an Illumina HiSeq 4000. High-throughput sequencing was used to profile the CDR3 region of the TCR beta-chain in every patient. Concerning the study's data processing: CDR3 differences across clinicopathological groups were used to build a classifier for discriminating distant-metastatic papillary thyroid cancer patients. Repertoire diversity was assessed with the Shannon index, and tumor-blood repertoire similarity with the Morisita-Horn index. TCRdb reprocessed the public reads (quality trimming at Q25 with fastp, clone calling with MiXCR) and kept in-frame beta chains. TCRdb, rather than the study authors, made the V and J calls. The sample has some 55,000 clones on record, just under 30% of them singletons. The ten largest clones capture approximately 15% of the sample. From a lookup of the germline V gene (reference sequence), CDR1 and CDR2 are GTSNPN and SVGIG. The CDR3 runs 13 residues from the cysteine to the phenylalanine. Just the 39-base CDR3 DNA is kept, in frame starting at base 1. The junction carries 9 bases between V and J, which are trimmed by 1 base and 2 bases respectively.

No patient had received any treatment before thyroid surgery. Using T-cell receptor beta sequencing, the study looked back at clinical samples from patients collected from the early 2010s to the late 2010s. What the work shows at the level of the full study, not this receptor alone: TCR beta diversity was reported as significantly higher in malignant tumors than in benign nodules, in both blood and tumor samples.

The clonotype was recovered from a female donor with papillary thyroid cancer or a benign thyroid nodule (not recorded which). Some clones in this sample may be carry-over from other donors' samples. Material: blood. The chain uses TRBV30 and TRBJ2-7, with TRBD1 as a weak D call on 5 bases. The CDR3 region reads CAWSGGPAYEQYF. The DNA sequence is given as TGTGCCTGGAGTGGGGGCCCAGCCTACGAGCAGTACTTC.